This TCR beta chain appears in the sequencing data of a study of blood T cell repertoires in COVID-19. On the study more broadly: Acute and convalescent COVID-19 specimens originated in the United States, Italy and Spain. Sample material is recorded as cDNA or gDNA derived from T cells, B-cell-depleted T cells, or PBMCs.

V lost 8 bases, J lost 0 bases, and 19 bases lay in between. Germline V gene lookup returns CDR1 MNHEY and CDR2 SMNVEV (reference sequence). This CDR3 comprises 16 residues. Per the study methods: The assay estimated nucleated cells by amplifying reference gene primers. Measured with immunoSEQ multiplex PCR; TCRdb has only the in-frame clones, and not every one. V, J and clone size were drawn from that table, and D and trimming were deduced from the DNA. The data contain fewer than 350,000 clones, about 82% of them singletons. This clonotype originated in a human donor in a cohort sampled during active COVID-19. The rearrangement joins TRBV27 to TRBJ1-2; D may be TRBD1 (5 bases). Material for sequencing was peripheral blood. The DNA for the CDR3 is TGTGCCAGCGGGCGGGACTCCCAACCATCTAACTATGGCTACACCTTC. Its translation: CASGRDSQPSNYGYTF.